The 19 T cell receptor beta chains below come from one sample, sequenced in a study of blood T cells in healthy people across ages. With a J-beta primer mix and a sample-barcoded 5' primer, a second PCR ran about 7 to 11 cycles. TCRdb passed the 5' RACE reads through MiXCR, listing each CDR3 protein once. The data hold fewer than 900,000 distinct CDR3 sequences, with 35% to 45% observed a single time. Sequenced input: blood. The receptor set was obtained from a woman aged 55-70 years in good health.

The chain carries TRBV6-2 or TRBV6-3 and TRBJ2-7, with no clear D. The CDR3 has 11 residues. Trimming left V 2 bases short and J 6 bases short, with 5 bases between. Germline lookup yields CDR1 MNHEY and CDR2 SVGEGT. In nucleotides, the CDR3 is TGTGCCAGCAGTTACAGGGTCGAGCAGTACTTC. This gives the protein CASSYRVEQYF.

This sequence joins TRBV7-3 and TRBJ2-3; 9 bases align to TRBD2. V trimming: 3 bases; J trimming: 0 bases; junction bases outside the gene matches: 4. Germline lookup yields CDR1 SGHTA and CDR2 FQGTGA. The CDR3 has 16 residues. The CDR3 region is CASSFLAGLSTDTQYF. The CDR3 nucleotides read TGTGCCAGCAGCTTCCTAGCGGGACTAAGCACAGATACGCAGTATTTT.

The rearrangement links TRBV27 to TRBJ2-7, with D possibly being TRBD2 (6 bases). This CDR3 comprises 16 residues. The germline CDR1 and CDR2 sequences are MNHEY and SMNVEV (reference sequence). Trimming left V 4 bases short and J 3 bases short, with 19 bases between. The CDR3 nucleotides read TGTGCCAGCAGTTCCCTGGCGGGGCAGACCGTCTACGAGCAGTACTTC. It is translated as CASSSLAGQTVYEQYF.

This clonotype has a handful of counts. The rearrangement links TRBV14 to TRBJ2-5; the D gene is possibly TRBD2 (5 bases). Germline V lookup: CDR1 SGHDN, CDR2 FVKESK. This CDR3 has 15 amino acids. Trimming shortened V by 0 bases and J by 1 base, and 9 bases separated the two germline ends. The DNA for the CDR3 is TGTGCCAGCAGCCAAGAATCGGGAACCCAAGAGACCCAGTACTTC. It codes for CASSQESGTQETQYF.

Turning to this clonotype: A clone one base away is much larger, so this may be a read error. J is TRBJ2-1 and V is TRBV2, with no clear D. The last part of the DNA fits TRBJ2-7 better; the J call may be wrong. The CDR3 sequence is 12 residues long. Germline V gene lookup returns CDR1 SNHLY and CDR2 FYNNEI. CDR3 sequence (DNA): TGTGCCAGCAGTGTTTCCTACAATGAGCAGTACTTC. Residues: CASSVSYNEQYF.

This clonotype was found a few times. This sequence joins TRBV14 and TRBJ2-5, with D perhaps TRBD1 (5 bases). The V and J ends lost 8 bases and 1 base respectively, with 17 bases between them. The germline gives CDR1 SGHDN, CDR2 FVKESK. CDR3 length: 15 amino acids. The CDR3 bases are TGTGCCAGCGGTCCCCAGGGTGTTCTCCAAGAGACCCAGTACTTC. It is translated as CASGPQGVLQETQYF.

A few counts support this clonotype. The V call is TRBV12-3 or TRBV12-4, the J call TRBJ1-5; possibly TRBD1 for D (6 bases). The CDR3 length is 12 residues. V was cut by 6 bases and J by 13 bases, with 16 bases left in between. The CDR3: CASSLGQITQHF. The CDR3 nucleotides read TGTGCCAGCAGCCTTGGACAGATCACTCAGCATTTT.

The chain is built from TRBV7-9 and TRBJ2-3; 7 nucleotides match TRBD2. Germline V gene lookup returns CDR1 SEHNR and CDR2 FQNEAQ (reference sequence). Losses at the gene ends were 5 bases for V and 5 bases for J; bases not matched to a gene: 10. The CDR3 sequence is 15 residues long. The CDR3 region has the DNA TGTGCCAGCAGCGTGGGGAGGGGCCAGGTAGATACGCAGTATTTT. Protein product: CASSVGRGQVDTQYF.

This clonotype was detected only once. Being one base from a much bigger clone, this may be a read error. CDR3 loop: CSAKTGLAGGEQYF. The CDR3 nucleotides are TGCAGTGCTAAGACGGGACTAGCGGGAGGGGAGCAGTACTTC. The V and J genes are TRBV20-1 and TRBJ2-7, with TRBD2 identical over 16 bases. The germline gives CDR1 DFQATT, CDR2 SNEGSKA (reference sequence). J was trimmed by 7 bases and V by 4 bases; bases with no gene match: 4. The CDR3 totals 14 residues.

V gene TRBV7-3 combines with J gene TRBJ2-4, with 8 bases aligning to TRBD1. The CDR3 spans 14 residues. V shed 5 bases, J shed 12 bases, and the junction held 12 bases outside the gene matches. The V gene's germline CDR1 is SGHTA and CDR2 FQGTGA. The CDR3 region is CASSTGQGFDSQYF. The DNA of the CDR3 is TGTGCCAGCAGCACAGGACAGGGATTCGACAGTCAGTACTTC.

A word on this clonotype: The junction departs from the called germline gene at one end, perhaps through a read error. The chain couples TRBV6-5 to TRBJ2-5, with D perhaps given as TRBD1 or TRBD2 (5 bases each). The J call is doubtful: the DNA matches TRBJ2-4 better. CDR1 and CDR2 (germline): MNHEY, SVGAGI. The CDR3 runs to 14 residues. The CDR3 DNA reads TGTACCAGCAGTACCTCGAACGGGGACGGCATTCAGTACTTC. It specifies CTSSTSNGDGIQYF.

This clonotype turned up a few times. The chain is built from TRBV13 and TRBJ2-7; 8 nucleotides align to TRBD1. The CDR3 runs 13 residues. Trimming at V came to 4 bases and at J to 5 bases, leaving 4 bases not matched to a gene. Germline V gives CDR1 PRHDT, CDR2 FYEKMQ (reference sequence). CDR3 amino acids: CASSSDRENEQYF. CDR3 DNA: TGTGCCAGCAGCTCGGACAGGGAGAACGAGCAGTACTTC.

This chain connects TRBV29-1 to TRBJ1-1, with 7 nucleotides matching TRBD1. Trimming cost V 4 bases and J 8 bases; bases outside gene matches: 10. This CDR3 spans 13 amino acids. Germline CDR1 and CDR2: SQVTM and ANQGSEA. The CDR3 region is CSVGTGDTTEAFF. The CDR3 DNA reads TGCAGCGTTGGAACAGGGGATACCACCGAAGCTTTCTTT.

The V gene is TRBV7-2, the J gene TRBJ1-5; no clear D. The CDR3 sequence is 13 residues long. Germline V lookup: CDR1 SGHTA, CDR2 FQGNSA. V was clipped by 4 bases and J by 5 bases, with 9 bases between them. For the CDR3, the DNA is TGTGCCAGCAGCTCATGGTGGGATCAGCCCCAGCATTTT. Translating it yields CASSSWWDQPQHF.

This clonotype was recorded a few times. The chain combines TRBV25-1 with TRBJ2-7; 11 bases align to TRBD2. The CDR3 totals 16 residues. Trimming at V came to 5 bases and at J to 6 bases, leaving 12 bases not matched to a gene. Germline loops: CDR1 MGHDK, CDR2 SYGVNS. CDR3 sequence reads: CASSLAGGSWGGEQYF. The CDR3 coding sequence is TGTGCCAGCAGTCTAGCGGGAGGTTCGTGGGGCGGCGAGCAGTACTTC.

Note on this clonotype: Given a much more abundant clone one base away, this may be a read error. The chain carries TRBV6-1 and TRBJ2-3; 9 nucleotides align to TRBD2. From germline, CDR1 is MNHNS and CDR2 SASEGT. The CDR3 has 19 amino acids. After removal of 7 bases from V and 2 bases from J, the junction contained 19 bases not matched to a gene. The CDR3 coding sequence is TGTGCCAGCACACATATAAGACTTTCTAGCGGGACTCTCACAGATACGCAGTATTTT. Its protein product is CASTHIRLSSGTLTDTQYF.

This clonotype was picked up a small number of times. The CDR3 coding sequence is TGTGCCAGCAGGACAGAATATGGCTACACCTTC. This sequence encodes CASRTEYGYTF. This chain uses TRBV2 with TRBJ1-2; weak D call: TRBD1 (5 bases). CDR1 and CDR2 from the germline V gene are SNHLY and FYNNEI. The CDR3 sequence is 11 residues long. V was trimmed by 6 bases and J by 5 bases, leaving 7 bases between them.

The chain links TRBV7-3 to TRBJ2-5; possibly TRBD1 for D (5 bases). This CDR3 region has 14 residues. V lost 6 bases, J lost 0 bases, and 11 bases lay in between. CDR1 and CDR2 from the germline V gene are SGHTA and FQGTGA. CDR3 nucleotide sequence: TGTGCCAGCAGTCCTGACAGCGACCAAGAGACCCAGTACTTC. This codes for CASSPDSDQETQYF.

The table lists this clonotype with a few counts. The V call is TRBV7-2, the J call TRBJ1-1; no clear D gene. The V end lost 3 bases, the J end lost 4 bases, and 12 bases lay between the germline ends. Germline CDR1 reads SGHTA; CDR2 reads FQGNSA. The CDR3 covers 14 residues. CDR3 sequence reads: CASSFLRDVTEAFF. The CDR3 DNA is TGTGCCAGCAGCTTTCTGCGGGATGTCACTGAAGCTTTCTTT.